The source of this T cell receptor beta chain is a study of shared clonotypes between healthy human individuals. Study details: Used for every donor were three CD4 naive, three CD4 memory, two CD8 naive and one CD8 memory plate. General study points: Naive CD4 clonotype sharing across several donors was approximately 5.2%.

Comment on this clone: Its specificity is unknown.

Researchers partitioned CD4+ cells into CD45RA+ naive and CD45RA-negative memory subsets. This CDR3 region has 14 residues. After removal of 2 bases from V and 3 bases from J, the junction contained 3 bases not matched to a gene. Germline CDR1 GTSNPN, CDR2 SVGIG (reference sequence). Libraries were prepared by immunoSEQ multiplex PCR; TCRdb keeps only in-frame clonotypes and omits some of them. The repertoire holds under 750,000 clones, with 55% to 75% as singletons. This clonotype was obtained from a woman aged 25 to 39 in good health. The V call is TRBV30, the J call TRBJ1-4, with 7 bases aligning to TRBD1. Specimen: memory CD4+ T cells sorted from blood. As to subset: CD45RA-negative fraction. CDR3 sequence reads: CAWSYGTANEKLFF. The CDR3 DNA sequence: TGTGCCTGGAGTTACGGGACAGCTAATGAAAAACTGTTTTTT.